Presented here are 30 T cell receptor beta chains from one specimen sequenced in a study of blood T cells in healthy people across ages. PCR was performed a second time for about 7 to 11 cycles using a sample-barcoded 5' primer and a J-beta primer mix. Each CDR3 protein gets one entry after TCRdb re-called the 5' RACE reads with MiXCR. The table shows roughly 790,000 distinct CDR3 sequences, with approximately 39% occurring only once. What was sequenced was blood. The receptors were sampled from a woman in her fifties or sixties in good health.

As DNA, the CDR3 is TGCAGCGTTAAGGACAGCCCAACTGAAGCTTTCTTT. Translation: CSVKDSPTEAFF. The chain combines TRBV29-1 with TRBJ1-1; D is possibly TRBD1 (6 bases). V was trimmed by 5 bases and J by 5 bases, leaving 12 bases between them. CDR1 is SQVTM and CDR2 is ANQGSEA in the germline V gene. CDR3 length: 12 amino acids.

The chain links TRBV20-1 to TRBJ1-6, with 8 positions matching TRBD1. The CDR3 sequence is 15 residues long. V was clipped by 5 bases and J by 0 bases; unmatched bases: 3. In germline, CDR1 is DFQATT, CDR2 SNEGSKA (reference sequence). The CDR3, as DNA: TGCAGTGCTCCCGGGACAGGCTCCTATAATTCACCCCTCCACTTT. As protein: CSAPGTGSYNSPLHF.

The chain has TRBV18 and TRBJ1-1; 9 positions match TRBD1. Germline trimming cut 4 bases from V and 3 bases from J; bases unmatched to any gene: 6. Per the germline V gene, CDR1 is KGHSH and CDR2 is LQKENI. CDR3 length equals 15 residues. In nucleotides, the CDR3 is TGTGCCAGCTCACGAGGGACAGGGACTGACACTGAAGCTTTCTTT. It yields the protein CASSRGTGTDTEAFF.

This clonotype was recorded once. The chain combines TRBV20-1 with TRBJ2-4; 12 bases match TRBD2. The DNA matches TRBJ2-7 better at its end, which makes the J call doubtful. The CDR3 is 14 residues long. Germline CDR1 DFQATT, CDR2 SNEGSKA (reference sequence). The CDR3 nucleotides read TGCAGTGCCCACCGGACTAGCGGGAATTACGAGCAGTACTTC. Encoded protein: CSAHRTSGNYEQYF.

The chain employs TRBV7-2 and TRBJ1-3; 7 bases match TRBD1. There are 15 residues in the CDR3. The germline V gene has CDR1 SGHTA and CDR2 FQGNSA. V lost 4 bases, J lost 4 bases, and 7 bases stayed unmatched. For the CDR3, the DNA is TGTGCCAGCAGCTCCGGGACAGACCTAGGAAACACCATATATTTT. Amino acids: CASSSGTDLGNTIYF.

This clonotype has a handful of counts. The chain is built from TRBV28 and TRBJ2-5; D may be TRBD1 or TRBD2 (5 bases each). The germline V gene encodes CDR1 MDHEN and CDR2 SYDVKM. This CDR3 region has 17 residues. V gave up 5 bases and J gave up 2 bases, with 21 bases separating them. The CDR3 region is CASSRSPGPPSQETQYF. CDR3 coding DNA: TGTGCCAGCAGTCGCTCCCCGGGGCCGCCATCTCAAGAGACCCAGTACTTC.

This chain uses TRBV3-1 with TRBJ2-3; 13 positions match TRBD2. Losses at the gene ends were 4 bases for V and 5 bases for J; bases not matched to a gene: 6. Germline CDR1 and CDR2: LGHDT and YNNKEL (reference sequence). The CDR3 contains 16 residues. For the CDR3, the DNA is TGTGCCAGCAGCCTAACTAGCGGGGGGGCCATAGATACGCAGTATTTT. Translating it yields CASSLTSGGAIDTQYF.

This clonotype has just a few counts. CDR3 in DNA: TGTGCCAGCTCAATCAACGCGAGAACAGGGGAAGGCTACACCTTC. Translation gives CASSINARTGEGYTF. V and J are TRBV18 and TRBJ1-2; 7 bases line up with TRBD1. CDR1 KGHSH and CDR2 LQKENI come from the germline V gene. This CDR3 is 15 amino acids long. The ends lost 5 bases at V and 8 bases at J; junction bases unmatched: 14.

Note on this clonotype: The junction differs from germline at one of its ends, possibly a read error. This chain joins TRBV28 and TRBJ2-3; weak D call: TRBD2 (6 bases). Germline V CDR1 and CDR2: MDHEN, SYDVKM. CDR3 length: 18 amino acids. CDR3 in DNA: TGTGCCGGCAGTTTCACCCTAGCGAGCGTCTCGATCACAGATACGCAGTATTTT. Its protein product is CAGSFTLASVSITDTQYF.

The chain uses TRBV12-3 or TRBV12-4 and TRBJ1-5, with a weak D call TRBD1 (5 bases). The CDR3 runs 14 residues. The ends were cut back, 3 bases at V and 9 bases at J, with 15 bases in the middle. CDR3 region: CASSFQLGVVPQHF. Here the CDR3 DNA reads TGTGCCAGCAGTTTCCAGTTGGGGGTCGTGCCCCAGCATTTT.

The rearrangement joins TRBV20-1 to TRBJ2-6; 11 bases fit TRBD2. Germline-derived CDR1 and CDR2 are DFQATT and SNEGSKA (reference sequence). This CDR3 contains 18 residues. The V and J ends lost 0 bases and 0 bases, in that order; junction bases with no gene match: 4. The CDR3 region is CSARDIAGGSSGANVLTF. The CDR3 DNA is TGCAGTGCTAGAGATATAGCGGGGGGGAGCTCTGGGGCCAACGTCCTGACTTTC.

The chain recombines TRBV20-1 with TRBJ2-4; D uncertain. TRBJ2-7 matches the DNA end more closely, so the J call is doubtful. CDR3 length: 14 residues. Germline values: CDR1 DFQATT, CDR2 SNEGSKA (reference sequence). Here the CDR3 reads CSASSVAIDYEQYF. CDR3 DNA sequence: TGCAGTGCTAGCTCAGTCGCGATAGACTACGAGCAGTACTTC.

J is TRBJ1-2 and V is TRBV7-2; tentatively, D is TRBD1 (5 bases). This CDR3 is 17 amino acids long. Looked up from germline, CDR1 is SGHTA and CDR2 is FQGNSA. V dropped 5 bases and J dropped 5 bases, with 24 bases sitting between them. CDR3 DNA sequence: TGTGCCAGCAGCCCGGGACCGGGGTCCAGGCGAGGGTATGGCTACACCTTC. Translated: CASSPGPGSRRGYGYTF. Variable domain in full (rest from reference TRBV7-2 and TRBJ1-2): GAGVSQSPSNKVTEKGKDVELRCDPISGHTALYWYRQSLGQGLEFLIYFQGNSAPDKSGLPSDRFSAERTGGSVSTLTIQRTQQEDSAVYLCASSPGPGSRRGYGYTFGSGTRLTVV.

On this clonotype itself: This may stem from a read error, because a much larger clone lies one nucleotide away. V is TRBV12-3 or TRBV12-4 and J is TRBJ2-5; tentative D call: TRBD2 (6 bases). The J call is in doubt because the DNA end fits TRBJ2-7 better. This CDR3 contains 13 residues. CDR3 in amino acids: CTSRTGSEYEQYF. CDR3 coding DNA: TGTACCAGCAGAACCGGGAGTGAATACGAGCAGTACTTC.

This clonotype was recorded at least ten times. The genes are TRBV12-3 or TRBV12-4 and TRBJ2-7; D may match TRBD1 or TRBD2 (5 bases each). There are 14 residues in the CDR3. Trimming took 6 bases from V and 2 from J, leaving 14 bases between them. The DNA for the CDR3 is TGTGCCAGCAGCTCCCGTGGGGGACCCTACGAGCAGTACTTC. Protein: CASSSRGGPYEQYF.

Turning to this clonotype: One end of the junction is discordant with germline, which a read error may explain. This rearrangement joins TRBV24-1 to TRBJ2-7, with D possibly being TRBD1 or TRBD2 (5 bases each). This CDR3 spans 14 amino acids. CDR1 is KGHDR and CDR2 is SFDVKD in the germline V gene. Here the CDR3 DNA reads TGTGCCGCCAGTGTAGGGGAGCCCCCCTACGAGCAGTACTTC. Amino acid sequence: CAASVGEPPYEQYF.

This chain connects TRBV10-1 to TRBJ2-7, with D possibly being TRBD2 (6 bases). The end of the DNA fits TRBJ2-5 better, so the J call may be wrong. Germline CDR1 is WNHNN and CDR2 is SYGVQD (reference sequence). The CDR3 runs to 14 residues. CDR3 in amino acids: CASSLGGAEETQYF. As DNA, the CDR3 is TGCGCCAGCAGCCTCGGAGGGGCCGAAGAGACCCAGTACTTC.

This clonotype was recorded a few times. The J gene is TRBJ2-4, the V gene TRBV20-1, with 7 bases fitting TRBD2. Germline-derived CDR1 and CDR2 are DFQATT and SNEGSKA (reference sequence). The CDR3 has 14 residues. V lost 7 bases, J lost 13 bases, and 19 bases stayed unmatched. The CDR3: CSVPLGEPRGEQYF. The CDR3 coding sequence is TGCAGTGTCCCCCTCGGGGAGCCCCGGGGGGAGCAGTACTTC.

The chain couples TRBV12-3 or TRBV12-4 to TRBJ2-3, with a weak D call TRBD1 (6 bases). This CDR3 has 14 amino acids. Trimming took off 2 bases at V and 2 bases at J, with 8 bases between the two ends. The CDR3 bases are TGTGCCAGCAGTTTATGGACAGTCACAGATACGCAGTATTTT. This translates into CASSLWTVTDTQYF.

The V gene is TRBV11-2, the J gene TRBJ2-4; 10 nucleotides align to TRBD2. The V and J ends lost 1 base and 13 bases, in that order; junction bases with no gene match: 13. Germline V gives CDR1 SGHAT, CDR2 FQNNGV. CDR3 length: 16 amino acids. This CDR3 reads CASSLGSSGSSVEQYF. DNA for the CDR3: TGTGCCAGCAGCTTAGGCTCTAGCGGGAGCTCCGTTGAGCAGTACTTC.

The genes are TRBV6-2 or TRBV6-3 and TRBJ2-3; TRBD2 aligns across 16 bases. The CDR3 runs to 16 residues. The V and J ends lost 6 bases and 4 bases, in that order; junction bases with no gene match: 4. Germline lookup yields CDR1 MNHEY and CDR2 SVGEGT. CDR3 residues: CASRTGTSGGADTQYF. CDR3 DNA sequence: TGTGCCAGCAGAACCGGGACTAGCGGGGGGGCAGATACGCAGTATTTT.

This clonotype showed up just a few times. The rearrangement links TRBV29-1 to TRBJ2-5; D is possibly TRBD1 or TRBD2 (5 bases each). V lost 3 bases and J 11 bases, leaving 16 bases between the germline ends. Looked up from germline, CDR1 is SQVTM and CDR2 is ANQGSEA. CDR3 length equals 12 residues. The CDR3 DNA follows: TGCAGCGTTGAGACCGGGGCCAATGAGCAGTACTTC. Residues: CSVETGANEQYF.

This clonotype occurred many times. The V gene is TRBV18, the J gene TRBJ1-1, with 9 bases that match TRBD1. The CDR3 covers 14 residues. The V gene's germline CDR1 is KGHSH and CDR2 LQKENI. The trim removed 3 bases at V and 1 base at J, leaving 0 bases unmatched. CDR3 protein: CASSPTGGNTEAFF. The CDR3 coding sequence is TGTGCCAGCTCACCGACAGGGGGGAACACTGAAGCTTTCTTT.

This clonotype was counted only a few times. The genes are TRBV18 and TRBJ2-7, with unresolved D. The CDR3 sequence is 14 residues long. Germline assignment: CDR1 KGHSH and CDR2 LQKENI. V was shortened by 6 bases and J by 0 bases, with 12 bases between the two germline ends. The CDR3 protein is CASSRDGLSYEQYF. CDR3 DNA sequence: TGTGCCAGCTCTCGAGACGGCCTCTCCTACGAGCAGTACTTC.

This clonotype turned up a few times. V usage is TRBV18 and J usage is TRBJ2-7; D is possibly TRBD1 or TRBD2 (5 bases each). The CDR3 has 15 amino acids. Germline values: CDR1 KGHSH, CDR2 LQKENI. Trimming took off 3 bases at V and 1 base at J, with 13 bases between the two ends. Here the CDR3 reads CASSPWGSHSYEQYF. CDR3 in DNA: TGTGCCAGCTCACCCTGGGGGTCCCATTCCTACGAGCAGTACTTC.

The chain recombines TRBV7-2 with TRBJ1-2; TRBD1 aligns across 8 bases. CDR1 and CDR2 (germline): SGHTA, FQGNSA. The CDR3 sequence is 16 residues long. V lost 5 bases and J lost 5; bases outside the gene matches: 13. The CDR3 sequence: CASSRGGNRGDYGYTF. The CDR3 nucleotides read TGTGCCAGCAGCCGAGGGGGGAACAGGGGGGATTATGGCTACACCTTC. The full variable domain, with the rest looked up from reference TRBV7-2 and TRBJ1-2, is GAGVSQSPSNKVTEKGKDVELRCDPISGHTALYWYRQSLGQGLEFLIYFQGNSAPDKSGLPSDRFSAERTGGSVSTLTIQRTQQEDSAVYLCASSRGGNRGDYGYTFGSGTRLTVV.

The chain is built from TRBV14 and TRBJ2-1; unclear D gene. This CDR3 contains 13 residues. V lost 0 bases to trimming and J lost 9 bases, with 9 bases between them. Germline V gene sequence: CDR1 SGHDN, CDR2 FVKESK. CDR3 in DNA: TGTGCCAGCAGCCAAGATCTGGTGGGTGAGCAGTTCTTC. It specifies CASSQDLVGEQFF.

A single count supports this clonotype. Written as DNA, the CDR3 is TGTGCCAGCAGTACTAGCGGGAGCGTCATCGGGGAGCTGTTTTTT. This translates into CASSTSGSVIGELFF. J is TRBJ2-2 and V is TRBV28; 11 nucleotides align to TRBD2. In germline, CDR1 is MDHEN, CDR2 SYDVKM. Losses at the gene ends were 5 bases for V and 7 bases for J; bases not matched to a gene: 6. CDR3 length equals 15 residues.

The genes are TRBV9 and TRBJ2-3; 12 nucleotides match TRBD2. CDR3 size: 16 residues. V was clipped by 3 bases and J by 3 bases; unmatched bases: 5. Germline CDR1 is SGDLS and CDR2 is YYNGEE. The CDR3 loop is CASSGQLAGGTDTQYF. The DNA for the CDR3 is TGTGCCAGCAGCGGCCAACTAGCGGGGGGAACAGATACGCAGTATTTT.

The rearrangement uses TRBV3-1 and TRBJ2-5; the match to TRBD2 covers 7 bases. This CDR3 is built from 16 residues. CDR1 LGHDT and CDR2 YNNKEL come from the germline V gene (reference sequence). V dropped 5 bases and J dropped 0; count of bases not matched to a gene: 9. In DNA, the CDR3 is TGTGCCAGCAGCTCCGGGGGGACTCCGTACCAAGAGACCCAGTACTTC. Protein product: CASSSGGTPYQETQYF.